This T cell receptor beta chain was sequenced for a study of T cells after yellow fever vaccination (dated by TCRdb to between 2018 and 2021). Some background on the complete study: The SMART-Seq v4 Ultra Low Input RNA kit was used to prepare libraries from fractions with low cell numbers. Bulk TCR alpha and beta repertoires were sequenced longitudinally to track T-cell clones before and after primary and booster YFV17D yellow fever vaccination. Two healthy male donors, one aged 18 to 30 and one aged 30 to 40 years, were included in the cohort. Blood was drawn at multiple timepoints before and after primary and secondary immunization, with bulk PBMC replicates and cell subsets isolated.

Regarding this clonotype: This receptor's antigen is unknown. No clone much larger than this one lies a single base away; base qualities are absent.

From its cysteine to its phenylalanine, the CDR3 spans 13 amino acids. Solely the CDR3 DNA is kept, with 39 bases framed from the first base. V was cut back by 1 base and J by 7 bases, leaving a gap of 9 bases between them. The germline V gene (reference sequence) yields SGHNT for CDR1 and YYREEE for CDR2. TCR cDNA was synthesized by 5'RACE template switching, through which a universal primer site and unique molecular identifiers were introduced. cDNA synthesis was primed from both the TCR alpha and TCR beta constant segments. Library amplification involved two PCR steps, and the second step added sample barcodes and sequencing adapters. Sequencing of the libraries was done on either Illumina HiSeq 2500 (2x100 bp) or NovaSeq (2x150 bp). As for how the authors treated the data: Demultiplexing of reads and collapsing into UMI consensus sequences were performed with MIGEC, and V(D)J alignment was carried out with MiXCR. Vaccine-responding clonotypes were defined with edgeR using replicate PBMC samples, requiring FDR below 0.01 and a log2 fold change above 5 up to day 15. Bulk clonotypes were assigned CD4 or CD8 identity according to which sequenced CD4 or CD8 repertoire held them at higher abundance. TCRdb reran the public reads through fastp at Q25 and MiXCR, keeping productive beta chains. Entries are consolidated by CDR3 protein sequence, retaining the most common genes and DNA. TCRdb's processing, not the study's, gives the V and J calls here. The sample records about 340,000 distinct CDR3 sequences, approximately 9% of which are singletons. The ten most abundant clones make up roughly 18% of the sample.

What this sample's treatment or condition label stands for: live attenuated yellow fever vaccine strain. At every blood-draw timepoint, two biological replicates of bulk PBMCs were collected. PBMCs were isolated from peripheral blood using a standard Ficoll-Paque protocol. TriZol was used to extract RNA from bulk PBMCs, CD4 and CD8 fractions, and dextramer-positive and dextramer-negative fractions. The paper as a whole reports these results and caveats: The secondary T-cell response was found to be weaker but faster than the primary response, with a peak reached on day 5 rather than on day 15. Because only two donors were included in the study, the extent to which the findings can be generalized is limited. A small share of clonotypes occurred in both CD4 and CD8 compartments, likely arising from convergent recombination. After the booster, most clones that had expanded after primary vaccination were detected again (around 95% of CD4 and around nine tenths of CD8), suggesting broad maintenance of memory. Because abundant contaminating clonotypes from the bulk population could be contained in FACS-sorted repertoires, computational filtering was required.

The sequence was obtained from a young man who received the YFV17D yellow fever vaccine. The rearrangement joined TRBV5-4 to TRBJ2-1, with the identity of the D gene unclear. Sequencing was performed on PBMCs, taken on the day of the first yellow fever vaccination. The DNA sequence is given as TGTGCCAGCAGCTTGCAGGCGAGTAATGAGCAGTTCTTC. It encodes CASSLQASNEQFF.